This TCR beta chain derives from a study of CD8+CD57+ T cells in acquired aplastic anemia. Study-level information: Sorted CD4+ and CD8+ cells gave a mean 3.2 ug DNA, range roughly 0.19 to 30 ug.

The V and J ends lost 0 bases and 10 bases respectively, with 21 bases between them. Germline V gives CDR1 LGHNA, CDR2 YSLEER. The CDR3 spans 16 residues. For sequencing, patients were chosen who had shown expansion of CD8+CD57+ cells by flow cytometry. For this clonotype: No antigen is known for it.

General observations from the study: The same twenty-nine CD8+ CDR3 sequences occurred in patients and in controls. Significant differences in CD8+ Simpson's diversity were not observed between patients and controls.

For CDR3 and TCR beta VDJ profiling, genomic DNA was the template used. TCRdb re-called the reads through MiXCR, storing one row per CDR3 protein. The sample lists roughly 500,000 distinct CDR3 sequences, roughly a third seen once, with roughly 0.89% in the top ten. The sequence came from a human donor with aplastic anemia. Input material: sorted CD4+, CD8+, or CD8+CD57+ T cells (not recorded which) from PBMCs. The chain has TRBV4-3 and TRBJ1-1; D is undetermined. CDR3 coding DNA: TGCGCCAGCAGCCAAGATCTAACACTCGTAATCCCCGGAGCTTTCTTT. Protein: CASSQDLTLVIPGAFF.